In this sample, the clone carrying this T cell receptor (beta chain) turned up a few times. Its antigen is unknown. The data stem from a study of T-cell memory formation after mild COVID-19. Study results and caveats: Pre-infection memory contained some responding clones, which suggested that cross-reactive memory had joined. Clones shrinking from day 15 to 85 showed even CD4/CD8 mixes; later expanders tilted CD4+. Mainly CM and EM harbored the contracting CD4+ clones; mainly EMRA harbored the CD8+ ones. Clones from the second wave (peaking day 37) had unconfirmed SARS-CoV-2 specificity.

Looked up from germline, CDR1 is SEHNR and CDR2 is FQNEAQ (reference sequence). CDR3 length equals 16 residues. The V segment lost 5 bases and the J segment 3 bases; nucleotides outside the gene matches: 3. Each CDR3 protein gets one entry after TCRdb re-called the 5' RACE reads with MiXCR. The sample comprises about 560,000 distinct CDR3 sequences, roughly a sixth of which are singletons, and less than 10% rests with the top ten. This TCR derives from an adult woman who had mild COVID-19 (a few samples of this study predate the infection). Cell type and time point are not known. V usage is TRBV7-9 and J usage is TRBJ2-1, with 14 nucleotides matching TRBD2. Sequencing was performed on PBMCs or a T cell subset sorted from them (not recorded which). The CDR3 DNA sequence: TGTGCCAGCAGCATAGGGACTAGCGGGAGCTACAATGAGCAGTTCTTC. It yields the protein CASSIGTSGSYNEQFF.